The 23 T cell receptor beta chains presented below share a single source sample, sequenced in a study of blood T cell repertoires in COVID-19. Method: immunoSEQ multiplex PCR; TCRdb's copy keeps in-frame clones and lacks some. The table includes approximately 440,000 clones, 90% detected once. The material sequenced was PBMCs or T cells enriched from blood (not recorded which). The receptors shown here come from a man aged 18 to 35 who had recovered from COVID-19.

The rearrangement joins TRBV30 to TRBJ2-5, with a tentative D call TRBD2 (6 bases). The length of the CDR3 is 14 residues. Germline CDR1 GTSNPN, CDR2 SVGIG (reference sequence). The V and J ends lost 2 bases and 5 bases respectively, with 15 bases between them. For the CDR3, the DNA is TGTGCCTGGAGTATGGGGGGAGGAGGGGAGACCCAGTACTTC. Its protein product is CAWSMGGGGETQYF.

The chain uses TRBV19 and TRBJ2-1, with 13 bases lining up with TRBD2. The CDR3 extends over 21 amino acids. V trimming: 5 bases; J trimming: 7 bases; junction bases outside the gene matches: 23. Germline CDR1 and CDR2: LNHDA and SQIVND (reference sequence). The CDR3 spells CASSPGTSGTTSQAVTNEQFF. In DNA, the CDR3 is TGTGCCAGTAGTCCCGGGACTAGCGGGACGACCTCTCAAGCTGTGACGAATGAGCAGTTCTTC.

This clone occurred once. The V call is TRBV3-1 (or the pseudogene TRBV3-2), the J call TRBJ2-5, with TRBD1 identical over 9 bases. The CDR3 totals 16 residues. Germline assignment: CDR1 LGHDT and CDR2 YNNKEL (reference sequence). With 0 bases clipped from V and 2 bases from J, the junction kept 4 bases outside the gene matches. This CDR3 reads CASSQDLGQGQETQYF. In DNA form, the CDR3 reads TGTGCCAGCAGCCAAGATCTAGGACAGGGGCAAGAGACCCAGTACTTC.

The V call is TRBV2, the J call TRBJ2-7; 8 nucleotides match TRBD2. V lost 5 bases to trimming and J lost 0 bases; unmatched junction nucleotides: 12. The CDR3 spans 17 residues. Per germline, CDR1 SNHLY and CDR2 FYNNEI. The DNA for the CDR3 is TGTGCCAGCAGTCTGCTCCCGGGGGGGGCCCACTCCTACGAGCAGTACTTC. Its translation is CASSLLPGGAHSYEQYF.

The rearrangement uses TRBV5-5 and TRBJ2-1; D is undetermined. V was cut by 4 bases and J by 8 bases, with 22 bases left in between. CDR1 and CDR2 (germline): SGHKS, YYEKEE (reference sequence). The CDR3 sequence is 16 residues long. For the CDR3, the DNA is TGTGCCAGCAGCGAGGCTTTACCGTCCCAGTACGATGAGCAGTTCTTC. Its translation: CASSEALPSQYDEQFF.

This clone was detected only once. This sequence joins TRBV11-3 and TRBJ1-2, with D possibly TRBD1 on 6 matching bases. Deletions cut 5 bases from V and 11 bases from J, with 18 bases between. The CDR3 runs to 13 residues. Per germline, CDR1 SGHNT and CDR2 YENEEA. CDR3 coding DNA: TGTGCCAGCAGCAACCGTGTTCCAGGGGCTTACACCTTC. This sequence encodes CASSNRVPGAYTF.

V gene TRBV9 combines with J gene TRBJ2-5, with TRBD2 identical over 8 bases. V trimming: 0 bases; J trimming: 7 bases; junction bases outside the gene matches: 11. This CDR3 has 16 residues. The V gene's germline CDR1 is SGDLS and CDR2 YYNGEE. The CDR3: CASSVERASGLSTQYF. The CDR3 DNA reads TGTGCCAGCAGCGTAGAAAGGGCTAGCGGGCTATCGACCCAGTACTTC.

The genes are TRBV18 and TRBJ2-7; the match to TRBD1 covers 7 bases. The CDR3 is made up of 14 amino acids. The V segment lost 6 bases and the J segment 1 base; nucleotides outside the gene matches: 6. Germline V gene lookup returns CDR1 KGHSH and CDR2 LQKENI. The CDR3 loop reads CASSPGTASYEQYF. CDR3 coding DNA: TGTGCCAGCTCCCCAGGGACAGCATCCTACGAGCAGTACTTC. Looking up the rest from reference TRBV18 and TRBJ2-7 gives the full variable domain: NAGVMQNPRHLVRRRGQEARLRCSPMKGHSHVYWYRQLPEEGLKFMVYLQKENIIDESGMPKERFSAEFPKEGPSILRIQQVVRGDSAAYFCASSPGTASYEQYFGPGTRLTVT.

The V gene is TRBV5-6, the J gene TRBJ1-1; possible D gene TRBD1, 5 bases. V gave up 0 bases and J gave up 7 bases, with 10 bases separating them. CDR1 and CDR2 (germline): SGHDT, YYEEEE. This CDR3 region has 13 residues. CDR3 nucleotide sequence: TGTGCCAGCAGCTTGGCCGGGGGAGATGAAGCTTTCTTT. Encoded protein: CASSLAGGDEAFF. The full variable domain, its missing parts supplied by reference TRBV5-6 and TRBJ1-1, is DAGVTQSPTHLIKTRGQQVTLRCSPKSGHDTVSWYQQALGQGPQFIFQYYEEEERQRGNFPDRFSGHQFPNYSSELNVNALLLGDSALYLCASSLAGGDEAFFGQGTRLTVV.

The rearrangement links TRBV7-9 to TRBJ1-1, with D perhaps TRBD1 (5 bases). Looked up from germline, CDR1 is SEHNR and CDR2 is FQNEAQ (reference sequence). The V end was cut by 5 bases, the J end by 4 bases, with 11 bases between. The CDR3 loop spans 13 amino acids. CDR3 sequence reads: CASSAQGGTEAFF. The CDR3, as DNA: TGTGCCAGCAGCGCGCAGGGTGGCACTGAAGCTTTCTTT.

The CDR3 DNA reads TGTGCCAGCAGTTCATTGACAGGGGGAGAGGAAAAACTGTTTTTT. It codes for CASSSLTGGEEKLFF. The chain is built from TRBV6-5 and TRBJ1-4, with TRBD1 matching over 9 bases. The CDR3 contains 15 residues. Trimming took 4 bases from V and 8 from J; bases not matched to a gene: 8. Per germline, CDR1 MNHEY and CDR2 SVGAGI.

The gene calls are TRBV9 and TRBJ1-1, with 8 bases identical to TRBD1. The germline V gene has CDR1 SGDLS and CDR2 YYNGEE. CDR3 length equals 14 residues. The trim removed 3 bases at V and 11 bases at J, leaving 12 bases unmatched. The CDR3 sequence is CASSAQIGQGVAFF. Written as DNA, the CDR3 is TGTGCCAGCAGCGCCCAAATCGGACAGGGTGTGGCTTTCTTT.

As DNA, the CDR3 is TGTGCCAGTTCGAATTTCACGGTCGACATGAACACTGAAGCTTTCTTT. The encoded protein is CASSNFTVDMNTEAFF. The rearrangement joins TRBV12-1 to TRBJ1-1; TRBD1 was called by the table and not checked on the DNA. TRBV12-1 is assigned pseudogene status. The CDR3 runs to 16 residues.

The rearrangement joins TRBV30 to TRBJ1-2; no firm D call. CDR3 length equals 11 residues. Germline CDR1 and CDR2: GTSNPN and SVGIG (reference sequence). Deletions cut 4 bases from V and 4 bases from J, with 7 bases between. The CDR3 region is CAWKGLYGYTF. Written as DNA, the CDR3 is TGTGCCTGGAAAGGACTCTATGGCTACACCTTC.

The chain combines TRBV11-3 with TRBJ1-1; 9 nucleotides align to TRBD1. The CDR3 totals 19 residues. Losses at the gene ends were 5 bases for V and 0 bases for J; bases not matched to a gene: 16. Germline V gene sequence: CDR1 SGHNT, CDR2 YENEEA. The CDR3 region has the DNA TGTGCCAGCAGCCCCGGCCCGGACAGGGGACGCACTATGAACACTGAAGCTTTCTTT. This translates into CASSPGPDRGRTMNTEAFF.

This sequence joins TRBV18 and TRBJ2-1; 8 nucleotides line up with TRBD2. V lost 3 bases, J lost 4 bases, and 5 bases stayed unmatched. The CDR3 has 15 residues. CDR1 and CDR2 (germline): KGHSH, LQKENI. CDR3 amino acids: CASSPGLDIYNEQFF. As DNA, the CDR3 is TGTGCCAGCTCACCGGGACTAGATATTTACAATGAGCAGTTCTTC.

The chain recombines TRBV11-1 with TRBJ1-4; 9 bases align to TRBD1. V lost 5 bases to trimming and J lost 7 bases; unmatched junction nucleotides: 8. The CDR3 has 15 amino acids. Germline CDR1 and CDR2: SGHAT and FQDESV (reference sequence). CDR3 region: CASSLQGAPGEKLFF. In DNA form, the CDR3 reads TGTGCCAGCAGCCTACAGGGGGCGCCCGGTGAAAAACTGTTTTTT. Supplemented by reference TRBV11-1 and TRBJ1-4, the full variable domain reads EAEVAQSPRYKITEKSQAVAFWCDPISGHATLYWYRQILGQGPELLVQFQDESVVDDSQLPKDRFSAERLKGVDSTLKIQPAELGDSAMYLCASSLQGAPGEKLFFGSGTQLSVL.

The J gene is TRBJ1-6, the V gene TRBV7-3, with 8 nucleotides matching TRBD1. The junction had 12 bases not matched to a gene; V was cut back by 5 bases and J by 9 bases. This CDR3 has 16 residues. Germline assignment: CDR1 SGHTA and CDR2 FQGTGA. CDR3 amino acids: CASSTNAPGTGSPLHF. The CDR3 nucleotides are TGTGCCAGCAGCACCAACGCACCAGGGACAGGTTCACCCCTCCACTTT.

The rearrangement links TRBV29-1 to TRBJ2-1; 7 bases align to TRBD1. This CDR3 has 15 residues. V was pared by 1 base and J by 7 bases, with 10 bases of the junction left unmatched. Germline V gene data show CDR1 as SQVTM and CDR2 as ANQGSEA. In DNA, the CDR3 is TGCAGCGTTGAAGGGAGGCAGGGGGTTTGGAATGAGCAGTTCTTC. It translates to CSVEGRQGVWNEQFF.

This clone was seen just once. In nucleotides, the CDR3 is TGTGCCATCAGTCCGGGGGGCAGCCAGCCCCAGCATTTT. Amino acids: CAISPGGSQPQHF. The chain couples TRBV10-3 to TRBJ1-5, with TRBD1 as a possible D gene (6 bases). The CDR3 has 13 residues. V was trimmed by 5 bases and J by 7 bases, leaving 12 bases between them. Per germline, CDR1 ENHRY and CDR2 SYGVKD.

The chain carries TRBV3-1 (or the pseudogene TRBV3-2) and TRBJ1-1; D is ambiguous. Trimming removed 7 bases at V and 1 base at J, with 10 bases between. Germline CDR1 LGHDT, CDR2 YNNKEL (reference sequence). The CDR3 is 13 residues long. The CDR3 region is CASTQRPNTEAFF. CDR3 coding DNA: TGTGCCAGCACCCAGAGGCCGAACACTGAAGCTTTCTTT.

The chain couples TRBV2 to TRBJ1-5; TRBD1 agrees at 8 bases. This CDR3 is 14 amino acids long. The V gene end was trimmed by 5 bases and the J gene end by 7 bases; junction bases not matched to a gene: 7. Germline lookup yields CDR1 SNHLY and CDR2 FYNNEI. CDR3 nucleotides: TGTGCCAGCAGTCCCAGGACAGGGAGCCAGCCCCAGCATTTT. Translated, it gives CASSPRTGSQPQHF.

This clone appeared a single time. The rearrangement links TRBV3-1 (or the pseudogene TRBV3-2) to TRBJ2-2, with D maybe TRBD2 (5 bases). Trimming cost V 1 base and J 6 bases, with 12 bases left between them. The CDR3 is 15 residues long. CDR1 is LGHDT, CDR2 YNNKEL, per germline (reference sequence). CDR3 region: CASSQVPGKAGELFF. CDR3 DNA: TGTGCCAGCAGCCAAGTCCCGGGGAAAGCCGGGGAGCTGTTTTTT.